These 30 T cell receptor beta chains came from one sample sequenced in a study of cytomegalovirus exposure and HLA in healthy donors (dated by TCRdb to about 2017). Libraries were made using the immunoSEQ multiplex PCR assay. For the multiplex PCR, a mixture combining 60 forward primers for TCR Vbeta segments and 13 reverse primers for TCR Jbeta segments was used. TCRdb limited this immuneACCESS table to in-frame rearrangements with V and J called. A share of clones is missing; checked studies link under half to unresolved V genes, and the rest is unexplained. The sample data list 130,000 to 150,000 clones, and around 84% of these were observed just once. Together, the top ten hold 2% to 2.5% of the sample. The sample comprised PBMCs. These TCRs come from a boy aged 2 to 10 in good health and CMV-seronegative.

The rearrangement joins TRBV2 to TRBJ2-1, with TRBD2 identical over 7 bases. The V segment lost 5 bases and the J segment 3 bases; nucleotides outside the gene matches: 7. Germline values: CDR1 SNHLY, CDR2 FYNNEI. The length of the CDR3 is 15 residues. The CDR3 coding sequence is TGTGCCAGCAGTACTCGCGGGGGTGTCTACAATGAGCAGTTCTTC. Residues: CASSTRGGVYNEQFF.

The chain joins TRBV11-2 to TRBJ2-1; TRBD2 agrees at 11 bases. The CDR3 totals 14 residues. CDR1 SGHAT and CDR2 FQNNGV come from the germline V gene. With V trimmed by 6 bases and J by 5 bases, 3 bases remained unmatched. The CDR3 region is CASRILAGDNEQFF. The CDR3 coding sequence is TGTGCCAGCAGGATACTAGCGGGGGACAATGAGCAGTTCTTC.

As concerns this clone: The junction departs from germline at one end; a sequencing error may be responsible. The rearrangement uses TRBV6-1 and TRBJ1-2, with D perhaps matching TRBD1 (6 bases). This CDR3 contains 12 residues. The germline V gene has CDR1 MNHNS and CDR2 SASEGT. The CDR3 reads CACSQTGHGYTF. The DNA for the CDR3 is TGTGCCTGCAGCCAGACAGGACATGGCTACACCTTC.

The chain has TRBV5-1 and TRBJ2-7, with TRBD2 matching 7 bases. The germline gives CDR1 SGHRS, CDR2 YFSETQ. This CDR3 is built from 15 residues. Trimming at V came to 0 bases and at J to 2 bases, leaving 5 bases not matched to a gene. As DNA, the CDR3 is TGCGCCAGCAGCTTGGCATCGAGCGGGACCTACGAGCAGTACTTC. Its translation: CASSLASSGTYEQYF.

The chain joins TRBV5-4 to TRBJ2-7, with TRBD1 as a possible D gene (7 bases). Germline CDR1 reads SGHNT; CDR2 reads YYREEE (reference sequence). The V end lost 3 bases, the J end lost 3 bases, and 13 bases lay between the germline ends. This CDR3 is built from 14 residues. The CDR3 protein is CASSYRGGDYEQYF. The CDR3 nucleotides are TGTGCCAGCAGCTACAGGGGCGGGGACTACGAGCAGTACTTC.

The gene calls are TRBV7-8 and TRBJ1-2; 11 nucleotides match TRBD1. The trim removed 5 bases at V and 12 bases at J, leaving 14 bases unmatched. Germline V gene lookup returns CDR1 SGHVS and CDR2 FQNEAQ. The CDR3 loop spans 15 amino acids. DNA for the CDR3: TGTGCCAGCAGCACCCGGACAGGGGGCGCGCACCTTAACACCTTC. The encoded protein is CASSTRTGGAHLNTF.

This chain uses TRBV4-3 with TRBJ2-1; 8 bases fit TRBD1. CDR1 is LGHNA and CDR2 is YSLEER in the germline V gene. Trimming at V came to 2 bases and at J to 4 bases, leaving 10 bases not matched to a gene. The CDR3 has 17 residues. CDR3 amino acids: CASSQSLYRGAYNEQFF. CDR3 DNA sequence: TGCGCCAGCAGCCAATCTTTATACAGGGGGGCTTACAATGAGCAGTTCTTC.

This clone has more than one count but fewer than ten. The chain carries TRBV6-5 and TRBJ2-2; TRBD2 matches at 7 bases. J gave up 5 bases and V 5 bases, and 5 bases lay outside the gene matches. Germline values: CDR1 MNHEY, CDR2 SVGAGI. The CDR3 consists of 14 residues. The CDR3 here is CASSSGTETGELFF. CDR3 DNA sequence: TGTGCCAGCAGTAGCGGGACGGAGACCGGGGAGCTGTTTTTT.

The V and J genes are TRBV19 and TRBJ1-5; D call uncertain. The ends were cut back, 2 bases at V and 1 base at J, with 12 bases in the middle. The CDR3 extends over 16 amino acids. CDR1 and CDR2 (germline): LNHDA, SQIVND (reference sequence). The CDR3 coding sequence is TGTGCCAGTAGTATAAAGAGGGAGGGCAGCAATCAGCCCCAGCATTTT. This gives the protein CASSIKREGSNQPQHF.

The chain has TRBV18 and TRBJ1-1; TRBD1 matches at 7 bases. The V gene end was trimmed by 4 bases and the J gene end by 10 bases; junction bases not matched to a gene: 9. CDR1 and CDR2 (germline): KGHSH, LQKENI. The CDR3 totals 13 residues. The CDR3 DNA reads as TGTGCCAGCTCACAGGGGGCTGATTTCGGAGCTTTCTTT. This translates into CASSQGADFGAFF.

This clone has only one observation. V and J are TRBV2 and TRBJ2-3, with no clear D. The CDR3 is 12 amino acids. CDR1 and CDR2 (germline): SNHLY, FYNNEI. Between the trimmed V and J ends, which lost 5 bases and 6 bases, there was a span of 9 bases. The CDR3 DNA reads TGTGCCAGCAGTCAAACAGAGGATACGCAGTATTTT. It encodes CASSQTEDTQYF.

This clone was detected only once. V is TRBV9 and J is TRBJ2-3, with 12 bases identical to TRBD2. CDR1 is SGDLS, CDR2 YYNGEE, per germline. Trimming at V came to 4 bases and at J to 7 bases, leaving 10 bases not matched to a gene. The CDR3 is 16 amino acids. As DNA, the CDR3 is TGTGCCAGCAGCTGGCAACTAGCGGGGGGTCAGCATACGCAGTATTTT. Its protein is CASSWQLAGGQHTQYF.

The chain combines TRBV5-1 with TRBJ2-2, with 7 bases lining up with TRBD1. The CDR3 consists of 16 residues. The V and J ends lost 0 bases and 2 bases, in that order; junction bases with no gene match: 4. Germline values: CDR1 SGHRS, CDR2 YFSETQ. The CDR3 sequence: CASSLEAGGNTGELFF. Here the CDR3 DNA reads TGCGCCAGCAGCTTGGAGGCAGGGGGAAACACCGGGGAGCTGTTTTTT.

The chain has TRBV6-1 and TRBJ2-3; 9 nucleotides match TRBD2. V was pared by 4 bases and J by 1 base, with 9 bases of the junction left unmatched. From germline, CDR1 is MNHNS and CDR2 SASEGT. CDR3 length: 17 residues. As DNA, the CDR3 is TGTGCCAGCAGTGCCCATAGCGGGGGACCTGGCACAGATACGCAGTATTTT. Translating it yields CASSAHSGGPGTDTQYF.

The chain combines TRBV28 with TRBJ2-4; 12 positions agree with TRBD1. The germline CDR1 and CDR2 sequences are MDHEN and SYDVKM. The CDR3 totals 16 residues. Unmatched junction bases numbered 11, after V lost 5 bases and J lost 9 bases. As DNA, the CDR3 is TGTGCCAGCAGTCCCTCCGGGACAGGGGGCGCGTCCATTCAGTACTTC. It encodes CASSPSGTGGASIQYF.

The chain combines TRBV14 with TRBJ2-7; tentative D call: TRBD2 (6 bases). V shed 6 bases and J shed 2 bases, with 17 bases lying between them. There are 15 residues in the CDR3. The germline gives CDR1 SGHDN, CDR2 FVKESK. The CDR3 protein is CASRDARGSPYEQYF. Here the CDR3 DNA reads TGTGCCAGCAGGGACGCACGGGGGAGTCCCTACGAGCAGTACTTC.

J is TRBJ2-2 and V is TRBV28; D gene ambiguous. Germline CDR1 MDHEN, CDR2 SYDVKM. This CDR3 comprises 15 residues. Trimming left V 1 base short and J 0 bases short, with 6 bases between. CDR3 coding DNA: TGTGCCAGCAGTTTATCTCCGTCGAACACCGGGGAGCTGTTTTTT. Its protein is CASSLSPSNTGELFF.

V is TRBV29-1 and J is TRBJ1-2; maybe TRBD1 (5 bases). CDR3 length: 11 amino acids. The germline V gene encodes CDR1 SQVTM and CDR2 ANQGSEA. Here the CDR3 reads CSVDSNYGYTF. The CDR3 DNA is TGCAGTGTCGACAGTAACTATGGCTACACCTTC. The full variable domain, rest sourced from reference TRBV29-1 and TRBJ1-2, is SAVISQKPSRDICQRGTSLTIQCQVDSQVTMMFWYRQQPGQSLTLIATANQGSEATYESGFVIDKFPISRPNLTFSTLTVSNMSPEDSSIYLCSVDSNYGYTFGSGTRLTVV.

The chain joins TRBV7-7 to TRBJ2-7; TRBD2 matches 8 bases. The CDR3 length is 14 residues. The germline V gene encodes CDR1 SSHAT and CDR2 FNYEAQ (reference sequence). V lost 5 bases, J lost 3 bases, and 6 bases stayed unmatched. As DNA, the CDR3 is TGTGCCAGCAGCGCCGGACTAGCCAACTACGAGCAGTACTTC. Its protein product is CASSAGLANYEQYF.

The chain uses TRBV10-3 and TRBJ2-3, with 7 bases fitting TRBD1. J was trimmed by 0 bases and V by 7 bases; bases with no gene match: 4. Germline V gene lookup returns CDR1 ENHRY and CDR2 SYGVKD. The CDR3 is made up of 14 amino acids. This CDR3 reads CAITDRDSTDTQYF. For the CDR3, the DNA is TGTGCCATCACCGACAGGGATAGCACAGATACGCAGTATTTT.

The J gene is TRBJ1-2, the V gene TRBV5-4; 8 bases map to TRBD1. The junction had 6 bases not matched to a gene; V was cut back by 0 bases and J by 2 bases. The germline V gene has CDR1 SGHNT and CDR2 YYREEE (reference sequence). The CDR3 consists of 16 residues. CDR3 sequence: CASSLVDRDLNYGYTF. Here the CDR3 DNA reads TGTGCCAGCAGCTTGGTGGACAGGGACCTCAACTATGGCTACACCTTC.

The chain links TRBV29-1 to TRBJ2-3; 10 bases fit TRBD2. The CDR3 is made up of 14 amino acids. V was pared by 3 bases and J by 0 bases, with 0 bases of the junction left unmatched. CDR1 is SQVTM, CDR2 ANQGSEA, per germline. The CDR3: CSVETSGSTDTQYF. The CDR3 DNA is TGCAGCGTTGAGACTAGCGGGAGCACAGATACGCAGTATTTT.

The table lists this clone with a count of one. The CDR3 coding sequence is TGTGCCAGCAGCTTACGGGCAGGGAGGATAGATACGCAGTATTTT. Protein product: CASSLRAGRIDTQYF. This chain joins TRBV7-3 and TRBJ2-3; the D gene is possibly TRBD2 (6 bases). Germline V gene data show CDR1 as SGHTA and CDR2 as FQGTGA. The germline V and J ends were trimmed by 2 bases and 5 bases, with 14 bases remaining between them. This CDR3 is 15 amino acids long.

The chain links TRBV7-2 to TRBJ1-2, with a possible D match to TRBD1 (6 bases). The CDR3 contains 13 residues. Germline lookup yields CDR1 SGHTA and CDR2 FQGNSA. V shed 3 bases and J shed 4 bases, with 9 bases lying between them. In nucleotides, the CDR3 is TGTGCCAGCAGCTTCACGACAGGCTATGGCTACACCTTC. This gives the protein CASSFTTGYGYTF.

CDR3: CATSESASGGWDTQYF. CDR3 DNA sequence: TGTGCCACCAGCGAATCGGCTAGCGGGGGTTGGGATACGCAGTATTTT. V is TRBV15 and J is TRBJ2-3, with 10 positions matching TRBD2. The CDR3 consists of 16 residues. CDR1 is LNHNV and CDR2 is YYDKDF in the germline V gene (reference sequence). V lost 5 bases, J lost 6 bases, and 11 bases stayed unmatched.

The rearrangement links TRBV28 to TRBJ2-1, with unresolved D. Germline loops: CDR1 MDHEN, CDR2 SYDVKM. V dropped 3 bases and J dropped 2 bases, with 5 bases sitting between them. The CDR3 sequence is 13 residues long. Here the CDR3 DNA reads TGTGCCAGCAGTTTTCGAGCCTACAATGAGCAGTTCTTC. Translation: CASSFRAYNEQFF.

This clone was counted once. V and J are TRBV5-6 and TRBJ2-1; 12 bases agree with TRBD2. Germline values: CDR1 SGHDT, CDR2 YYEEEE. Unmatched junction bases numbered 2, after V lost 0 bases and J lost 7 bases. The CDR3 consists of 15 residues. The CDR3 protein is CASSLGTSGINEQFF. The CDR3 DNA follows: TGTGCCAGCAGCTTGGGGACTAGCGGGATAAATGAGCAGTTCTTC.

The chain joins TRBV10-3 to TRBJ1-1, with D perhaps TRBD1 (6 bases). The CDR3 is 14 residues long. V was trimmed by 10 bases and J by 2 bases, leaving 17 bases between them. Per the germline V gene, CDR1 is ENHRY and CDR2 is SYGVKD. The CDR3 loop reads CASGEGGRNTEAFF. The DNA of the CDR3 is TGTGCCAGCGGGGAGGGGGGAAGAAACACTGAAGCTTTCTTT.

The chain is built from TRBV28 and TRBJ2-3; D remains ambiguous. With 3 bases removed from V and 0 bases from J, the gap between germline ends came to 4 bases. The CDR3 length is 13 residues. In germline, CDR1 is MDHEN, CDR2 SYDVKM. The CDR3 spells CASSFPSTDTQYF. The CDR3 nucleotides read TGTGCCAGCAGTTTTCCTAGCACAGATACGCAGTATTTT.

The CDR3, as DNA: TGTGCCAGCAGCTTACCGGACAGGATTTCAGCTAACTATGGCTACACCTTC. This translates into CASSLPDRISANYGYTF. The chain joins TRBV7-2 to TRBJ1-2, with 7 nucleotides matching TRBD1. V was clipped by 2 bases and J by 0 bases; unmatched bases: 9. There are 17 residues in the CDR3. Per germline, CDR1 SGHTA and CDR2 FQGNSA.